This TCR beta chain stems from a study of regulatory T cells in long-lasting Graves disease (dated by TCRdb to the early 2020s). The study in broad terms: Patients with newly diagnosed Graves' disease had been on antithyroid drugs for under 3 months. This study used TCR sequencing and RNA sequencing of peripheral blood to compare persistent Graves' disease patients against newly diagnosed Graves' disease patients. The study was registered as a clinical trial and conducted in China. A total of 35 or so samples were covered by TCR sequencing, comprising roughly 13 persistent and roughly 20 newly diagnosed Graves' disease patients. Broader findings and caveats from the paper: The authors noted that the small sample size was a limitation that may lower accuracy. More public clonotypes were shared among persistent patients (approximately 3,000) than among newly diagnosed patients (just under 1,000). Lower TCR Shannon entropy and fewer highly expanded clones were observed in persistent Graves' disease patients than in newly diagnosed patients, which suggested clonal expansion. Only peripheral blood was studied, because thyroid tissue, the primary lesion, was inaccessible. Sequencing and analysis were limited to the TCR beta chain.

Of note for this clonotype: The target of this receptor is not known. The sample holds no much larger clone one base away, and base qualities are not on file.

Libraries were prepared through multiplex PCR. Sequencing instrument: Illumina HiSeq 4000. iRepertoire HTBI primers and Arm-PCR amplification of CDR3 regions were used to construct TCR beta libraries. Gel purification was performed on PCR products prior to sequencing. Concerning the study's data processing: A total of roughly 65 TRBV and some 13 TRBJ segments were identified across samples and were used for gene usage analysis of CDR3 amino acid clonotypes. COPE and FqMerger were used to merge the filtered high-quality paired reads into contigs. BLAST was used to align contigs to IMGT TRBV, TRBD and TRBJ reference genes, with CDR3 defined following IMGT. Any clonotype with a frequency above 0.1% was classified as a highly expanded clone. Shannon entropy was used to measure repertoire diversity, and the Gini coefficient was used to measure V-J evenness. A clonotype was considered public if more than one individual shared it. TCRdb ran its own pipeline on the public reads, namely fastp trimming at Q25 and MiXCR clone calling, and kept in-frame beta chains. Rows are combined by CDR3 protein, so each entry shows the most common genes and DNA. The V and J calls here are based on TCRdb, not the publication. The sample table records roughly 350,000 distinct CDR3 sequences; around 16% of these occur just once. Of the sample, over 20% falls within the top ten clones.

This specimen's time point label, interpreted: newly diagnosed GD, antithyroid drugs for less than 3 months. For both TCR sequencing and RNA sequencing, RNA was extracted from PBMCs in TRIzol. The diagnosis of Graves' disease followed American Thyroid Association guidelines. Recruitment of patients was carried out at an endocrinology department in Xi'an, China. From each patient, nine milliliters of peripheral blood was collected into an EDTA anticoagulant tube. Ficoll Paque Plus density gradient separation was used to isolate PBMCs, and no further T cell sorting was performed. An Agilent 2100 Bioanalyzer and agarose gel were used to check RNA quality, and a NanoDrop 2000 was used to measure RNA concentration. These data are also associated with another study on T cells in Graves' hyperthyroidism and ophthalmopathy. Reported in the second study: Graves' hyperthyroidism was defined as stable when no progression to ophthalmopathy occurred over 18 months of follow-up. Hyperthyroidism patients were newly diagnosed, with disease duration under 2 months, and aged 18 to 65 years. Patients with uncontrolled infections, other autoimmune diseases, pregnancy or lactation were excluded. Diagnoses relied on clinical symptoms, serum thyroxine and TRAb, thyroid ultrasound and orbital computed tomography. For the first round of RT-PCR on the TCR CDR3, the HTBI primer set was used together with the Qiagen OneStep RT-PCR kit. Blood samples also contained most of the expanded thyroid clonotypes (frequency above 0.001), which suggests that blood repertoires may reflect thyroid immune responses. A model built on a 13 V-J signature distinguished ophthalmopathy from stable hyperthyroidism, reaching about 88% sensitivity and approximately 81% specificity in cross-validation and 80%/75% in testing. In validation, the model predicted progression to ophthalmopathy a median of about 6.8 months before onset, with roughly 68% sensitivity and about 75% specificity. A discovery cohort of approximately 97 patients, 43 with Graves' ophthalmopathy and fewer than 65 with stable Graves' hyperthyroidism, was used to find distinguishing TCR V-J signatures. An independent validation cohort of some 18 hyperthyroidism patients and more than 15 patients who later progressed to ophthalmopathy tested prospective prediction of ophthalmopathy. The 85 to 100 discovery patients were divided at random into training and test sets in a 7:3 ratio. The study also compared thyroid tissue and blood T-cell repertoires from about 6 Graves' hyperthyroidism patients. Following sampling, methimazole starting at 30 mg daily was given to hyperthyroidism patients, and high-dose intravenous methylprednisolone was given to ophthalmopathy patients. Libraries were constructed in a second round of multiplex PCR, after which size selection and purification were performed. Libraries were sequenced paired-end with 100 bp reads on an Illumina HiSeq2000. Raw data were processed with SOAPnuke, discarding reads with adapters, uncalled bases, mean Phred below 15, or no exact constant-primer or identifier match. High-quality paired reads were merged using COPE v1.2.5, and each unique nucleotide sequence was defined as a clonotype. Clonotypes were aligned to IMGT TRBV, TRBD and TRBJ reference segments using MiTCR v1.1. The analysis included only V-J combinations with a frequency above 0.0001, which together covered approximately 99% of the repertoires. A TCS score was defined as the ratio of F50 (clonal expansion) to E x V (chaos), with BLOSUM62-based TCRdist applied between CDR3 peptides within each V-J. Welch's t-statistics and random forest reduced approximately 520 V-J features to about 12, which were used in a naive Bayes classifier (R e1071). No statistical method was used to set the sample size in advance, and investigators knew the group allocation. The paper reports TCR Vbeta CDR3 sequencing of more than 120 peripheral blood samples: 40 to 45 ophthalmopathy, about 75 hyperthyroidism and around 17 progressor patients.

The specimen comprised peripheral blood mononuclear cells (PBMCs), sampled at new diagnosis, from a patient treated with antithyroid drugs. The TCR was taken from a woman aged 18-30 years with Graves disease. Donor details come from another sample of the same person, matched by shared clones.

The CDR3 region reads CASSRGLAGTSASYEQYF. At the DNA level, the sequence is TGTGCCAGTAGTAGGGGACTAGCGGGAACTTCGGCCTCCTACGAGCAGTACTTC. The rearranged segments are TRBV19 and TRBJ2-7, with 13 bases aligning to TRBD2. From the germline V gene (reference sequence), CDR1 is LNHDA and CDR2 is SQIVND. Spanning cysteine to phenylalanine, the CDR3 consists of 18 amino acids. Just the 54-base CDR3 DNA is kept, in frame starting at base 1. Germline trimming amounts to 4 bases on V and 0 bases on J, with 9 as the count of junction bases outside the gene matches.